The rows below give T cell receptor beta chains drawn from one sample of a study of blood T cell repertoires in COVID-19. Some clones are missing from TCRdb's copy, which holds only in-frame ones; the method was immunoSEQ multiplex PCR. The sample shows some 270,000 clones, 80% to 90% of them seen only once. The specimen sequenced was peripheral blood. Receptor source: a woman aged 70-85 years with acute or convalescent COVID-19. Each CDR3 is given with its conserved first and last residue. The order of the fields is clone size, D gene, J gene, V gene, CDR3 protein, CDR3 DNA. D genes are given only for firm matches. Clone size appears in some rows only: once, few, many, or a class for an expanded clone.

clone size: .; D gene: TRBD2; J gene: TRBJ2-3; V gene: TRBV5-1; CDR3 protein: CASCRRGGSTDTQYF; CDR3 DNA: TGCGCCAGCTGCAGGCGGGGGGGGAGCACAGATACGCAGTATTTT
clone size: .; D gene: TRBD1; J gene: TRBJ2-7; V gene: TRBV11-2; CDR3 protein: CASSPGTGGYEQYF; CDR3 DNA: TGTGCCAGCAGCCCCGGGACAGGGGGTTACGAGCAGTACTTC
clone size: .; D gene: .; J gene: TRBJ1-6; V gene: TRBV30; CDR3 protein: CACPGNNSPLHF; CDR3 DNA: TGTGCCTGTCCGGGAAATAATTCACCCCTCCACTTT
clone size: .; D gene: .; J gene: TRBJ1-1; V gene: TRBV18; CDR3 protein: CASSGGLSNTEAFF; CDR3 DNA: TGTGCCAGCTCGGGTGGGCTGAGCAACACTGAAGCTTTCTTT
clone size: .; D gene: TRBD1; J gene: TRBJ1-5; V gene: TRBV2; CDR3 protein: CASSADRGVQPQHF; CDR3 DNA: TGTGCCAGCAGTGCGGACAGGGGGGTGCAGCCCCAGCATTTT
clone size: .; D gene: .; J gene: TRBJ2-3; V gene: TRBV7-8; CDR3 protein: CASSLGRVGATDTQYF; CDR3 DNA: TGTGCCAGCAGCCTCGGGCGCGTTGGGGCCACAGATACGCAGTATTTT
clone size: .; D gene: TRBD1; J gene: TRBJ2-3; V gene: TRBV29-1; CDR3 protein: CSAKRTGVGDTQYF; CDR3 DNA: TGCAGCGCAAAGAGGACAGGGGTTGGAGATACGCAGTATTTT
clone size: .; D gene: TRBD1; J gene: TRBJ2-3; V gene: TRBV18; CDR3 protein: CASSPRSGQTTDTQYF; CDR3 DNA: TGTGCCAGCTCACCCCGGTCGGGACAGACCACAGATACGCAGTATTTT
clone size: .; D gene: .; J gene: TRBJ2-5; V gene: TRBV2; CDR3 protein: CASNPSRGETQYF; CDR3 DNA: TGTGCCAGCAATCCTTCTAGGGGAGAGACCCAGTACTTC
clone size: few; D gene: .; J gene: TRBJ1-4; V gene: TRBV10-2; CDR3 protein: CASSELGAATNEKLFF; CDR3 DNA: TGCGCCAGCAGTGAGCTAGGAGCCGCAACTAATGAAAAACTGTTTTTT
clone size: few; D gene: .; J gene: TRBJ1-4; V gene: TRBV28; CDR3 protein: CASMAGGAGDEKLFF; CDR3 DNA: TGTGCCAGCATGGCAGGCGGGGCGGGGGATGAAAAACTGTTTTTT
clone size: .; D gene: TRBD1; J gene: TRBJ2-5; V gene: TRBV10-3; CDR3 protein: CANRDRAVLLQETQYF; CDR3 DNA: TGTGCCAACCGGGACAGGGCCGTTCTCTTACAAGAGACCCAGTACTTC
clone size: .; D gene: TRBD2; J gene: TRBJ2-3; V gene: TRBV15; CDR3 protein: CATSSGGATDTQYF; CDR3 DNA: TGTGCCACCAGCAGCGGGGGGGCCACAGATACGCAGTATTTT
clone size: .; D gene: .; J gene: TRBJ1-5; V gene: TRBV6-5; CDR3 protein: CASGGIDQPQHF; CDR3 DNA: TGTGCCAGCGGAGGGATCGATCAGCCCCAGCATTTT
clone size: .; D gene: TRBD1; J gene: TRBJ1-1; V gene: TRBV4-2; CDR3 protein: CASSQTGQMNTEAFF; CDR3 DNA: TGTGCCAGCAGCCAAACGGGACAGATGAACACTGAAGCTTTCTTT
clone size: .; D gene: .; J gene: TRBJ1-4; V gene: TRBV12-3/TRBV12-4; CDR3 protein: CASSLDEEKLFF; CDR3 DNA: TGTGCCAGCAGTTTAGACGAGGAAAAACTGTTTTTT
clone size: .; D gene: .; J gene: TRBJ1-1; V gene: TRBV30; CDR3 protein: CAGMGRGEAFF; CDR3 DNA: TGTGCCGGGATGGGCCGGGGTGAAGCTTTCTTT
clone size: .; D gene: TRBD1; J gene: TRBJ1-2; V gene: TRBV2; CDR3 protein: CASIPGTGAPPPYGYTF; CDR3 DNA: TGTGCCAGCATTCCCGGGACAGGGGCCCCTCCCCCCTATGGCTACACCTTC
clone size: .; D gene: .; J gene: TRBJ1-3; V gene: TRBV3-1/TRBV3-2; CDR3 protein: CAGSSGNTIYF; CDR3 DNA: TGTGCCGGGAGCTCTGGAAACACCATATATTTT
clone size: .; D gene: .; J gene: TRBJ1-1; V gene: TRBV6-5; CDR3 protein: CASSGPPNTEAFF; CDR3 DNA: TGTGCCAGCTCCGGTCCCCCGAACACTGAAGCTTTCTTT
clone size: .; D gene: .; J gene: TRBJ1-5; V gene: TRBV6-1; CDR3 protein: CASSEQVNQPQHF; CDR3 DNA: TGTGCCAGCAGTGAACAGGTCAATCAGCCCCAGCATTTT
clone size: .; D gene: .; J gene: TRBJ2-4; V gene: TRBV9; CDR3 protein: CASSVATGGGNIQYF; CDR3 DNA: TGTGCCAGCAGCGTAGCTACGGGGGGCGGAAACATTCAGTACTTC
clone size: .; D gene: .; J gene: TRBJ2-5; V gene: TRBV27; CDR3 protein: CASSSGWTQYF; CDR3 DNA: TGTGCCAGCAGCTCGGGTTGGACCCAGTACTTC
clone size: .; D gene: .; J gene: TRBJ1-2; V gene: TRBV30; CDR3 protein: CAWFETNYGYTF; CDR3 DNA: TGTGCCTGGTTTGAGACTAACTATGGCTACACCTTC
clone size: once; D gene: .; J gene: TRBJ1-5; V gene: TRBV28; CDR3 protein: CASRPGLSNQPQHF; CDR3 DNA: TGTGCCAGCAGACCGGGACTTAGCAATCAGCCCCAGCATTTT
clone size: .; D gene: .; J gene: TRBJ2-3; V gene: TRBV5-1; CDR3 protein: CASSLGGAGTDTQYF; CDR3 DNA: TGCGCCAGCAGCTTAGGGGGGGCCGGCACAGATACGCAGTATTTT
clone size: .; D gene: .; J gene: TRBJ1-1; V gene: TRBV9; CDR3 protein: CASSVRDMNTEAFF; CDR3 DNA: TGTGCCAGCAGCGTAAGAGACATGAACACTGAAGCTTTCTTT
clone size: few; D gene: TRBD2; J gene: TRBJ2-3; V gene: TRBV3-1/TRBV3-2; CDR3 protein: CASSPIGLAGGPGYF; CDR3 DNA: TGTGCCAGCAGCCCGATAGGACTAGCGGGGGGGCCCGGGTATTTT
clone size: many; D gene: TRBD1; J gene: TRBJ1-6; V gene: TRBV20-1; CDR3 protein: CSASSRQGAGSPLHF; CDR3 DNA: TGCAGTGCTAGTTCTCGACAGGGGGCAGGGTCACCCCTCCACTTT
clone size: .; D gene: .; J gene: TRBJ2-1; V gene: TRBV5-1; CDR3 protein: CASSLGGEYNEQFF; CDR3 DNA: TGCGCCAGCAGCTTAGGGGGGGAGTACAATGAGCAGTTCTTC
clone size: .; D gene: .; J gene: TRBJ2-7; V gene: TRBV20-1; CDR3 protein: CSANSYEQYF; CDR3 DNA: TGCAGTGCAAACAGCTACGAGCAGTACTTC